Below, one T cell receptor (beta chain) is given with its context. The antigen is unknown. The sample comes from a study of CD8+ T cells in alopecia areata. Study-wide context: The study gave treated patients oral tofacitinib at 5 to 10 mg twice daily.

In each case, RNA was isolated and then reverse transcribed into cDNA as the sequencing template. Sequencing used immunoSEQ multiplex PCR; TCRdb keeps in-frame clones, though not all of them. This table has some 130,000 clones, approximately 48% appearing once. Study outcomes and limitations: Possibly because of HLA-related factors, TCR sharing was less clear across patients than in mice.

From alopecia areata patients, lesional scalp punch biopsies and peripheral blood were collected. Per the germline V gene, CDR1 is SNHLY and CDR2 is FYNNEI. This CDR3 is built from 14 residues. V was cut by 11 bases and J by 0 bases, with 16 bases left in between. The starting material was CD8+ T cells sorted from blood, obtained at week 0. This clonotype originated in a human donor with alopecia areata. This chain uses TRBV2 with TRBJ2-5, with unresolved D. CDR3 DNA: TGTGCCGGCCTAAACATCCAGTACCAAGAGACCCAGTACTTC. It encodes CAGLNIQYQETQYF.